This is a list of T cell receptor beta chains from one sample in a study of spatial heterogeneity in lung cancer. Each CDR3 protein gets one entry after TCRdb re-called the 5' RACE reads with MiXCR. The top ten clones hold 4.6% of a sample with about 82,000 distinct CDR3 sequences, around 12% of them seen once. This specimen consisted of PBMCs, obtained at surgery. Source of these receptors: a male donor with early-stage non-small cell lung cancer. Each CDR3 is given with its conserved first and last residue. The D gene is left open where the match is weak. A clone size is listed for some rows: how often the clone was seen (once, few, many), or a class if it is expanded.

J gene	clone size	V gene	D gene	CDR3 protein	CDR3 DNA
TRBJ1-1	-	TRBV4-1	TRBD1	CASSSGQGETEAFF	TGCGCCAGCAGTTCGGGACAGGGAGAGACTGAAGCTTTCTTT
TRBJ1-5	few	TRBV6-2/TRBV6-3	TRBD1	CASSLYGQGGNQPQHF	TGTGCCAGCAGCCTTTACGGTCAGGGGGGCAATCAGCCCCAGCATTTT
TRBJ1-1	many	TRBV12-3/TRBV12-4	-	CASRVGSGTEAFF	TGTGCCAGCCGGGTGGGATCGGGGACTGAAGCTTTCTTT
TRBJ2-3	many	TRBV20-1	-	CSATSTSTDTQYF	TGCAGTGCGACGTCTACTAGCACAGATACGCAGTATTTT
TRBJ1-5	-	TRBV11-2	TRBD1	CASSTGQGWGTHQPQHF	TGTGCCAGCAGCACCGGACAGGGGTGGGGGACCCATCAGCCCCAGCATTTT
TRBJ1-1	many	TRBV5-1	-	CASSLAGNTEAFF	TGCGCCAGCAGCTTGGCTGGAAACACTGAAGCTTTCTTT
TRBJ2-5	few	TRBV7-9	TRBD2	CASSLGLADYQETQYF	TGTGCCAGCAGCTTGGGACTAGCGGATTACCAAGAGACCCAGTACTTC
TRBJ2-1	few	TRBV10-1	-	CASSVQSYNEQFF	TGCGCCAGCAGTGTCCAGTCCTACAATGAGCAGTTCTTC
TRBJ2-1	few	TRBV29-1	TRBD1	CSVSNRDREDNEQFF	TGCAGCGTTAGCAACCGGGACAGGGAGGACAATGAGCAGTTCTTC
TRBJ2-5	-	TRBV11-2	-	CASSSSTETQYF	TGTGCCAGCAGTTCCAGCACGGAGACCCAGTACTTC
TRBJ1-2	many	TRBV7-2	TRBD1	CASSSAGTAYGYTF	TGTGCCAGCAGTTCAGCCGGGACAGCGTATGGCTACACCTTC
TRBJ1-6	few	TRBV12-3/TRBV12-4	TRBD1	CASRRDRDSPLHF	TGTGCCAGCAGAAGGGACAGGGATTCACCCCTCCACTTT
TRBJ2-5	-	TRBV7-2	-	CASSPGGARETQYF	TGTGCCAGCAGCCCTGGCGGAGCCAGGGAGACCCAGTACTTC
TRBJ1-1	few	TRBV7-9	-	CASSLVGFRIDTEAFF	TGTGCCAGCAGCTTAGTGGGGTTTAGAATAGACACTGAAGCTTTCTTT
TRBJ1-4	-	TRBV6-1	-	CASSGYPGEKLFF	TGTGCCAGCAGTGGGTACCCAGGGGAAAAACTGTTTTTT
TRBJ2-3	few	TRBV6-2/TRBV6-3	-	CASTGFTDTQYF	TGTGCCAGCACGGGGTTCACAGATACGCAGTATTTT
TRBJ2-1	-	TRBV5-6	TRBD1	CASSSTGANEQFF	TGTGCCAGCAGCTCGACAGGGGCCAATGAGCAGTTCTTC
TRBJ2-7	-	TRBV5-1	TRBD2	CASSLTGTSGIPEQYF	TGCGCCAGCAGCTTGACTGGGACTAGCGGGATACCCGAGCAGTACTTC
TRBJ2-1	few	TRBV7-9	-	CASSFSSTGPNEQFF	TGTGCCAGCAGCTTTTCGTCGACCGGGCCCAATGAGCAGTTCTTC
TRBJ2-7	-	TRBV20-1	TRBD2	CSARWDYSDEQYF	TGCAGTGCTAGATGGGACTATTCTGACGAGCAGTACTTC
TRBJ1-2	few	TRBV29-1	-	CSASEGHQPLYGYTF	TGCAGCGCTTCCGAAGGACACCAACCCCTATATGGCTACACCTTC
TRBJ1-4	-	TRBV6-6	TRBD1	CASSSSGGHEKLFF	TGTGCCAGCAGTTCCTCAGGGGGCCACGAAAAACTGTTTTTT
TRBJ1-2	many	TRBV6-6	TRBD1	CASSPRDRGNYGYTF	TGTGCCAGCAGTCCCAGGGACAGGGGGAACTATGGCTACACCTTC
TRBJ2-6	-	TRBV5-1	-	CASSSEGGMAGANALTF	TGCGCCAGCAGCTCGGAGGGGGGAATGGCTGGGGCCAACGCCCTGACTTTC
TRBJ2-3	-	TRBV14	-	CASSQPLPRALTDTQYF	TGTGCCAGCAGCCAGCCTCTACCCCGAGCCCTCACAGATACGCAGTATTTT
TRBJ2-5	-	TRBV5-1	TRBD1	CASSLTFGQGGETQYF	TGCGCCAGCAGCTTGACCTTCGGACAGGGGGGGGAGACCCAGTACTTC
TRBJ1-2	many	TRBV23-1	-	CASSLRSNYGYTF	TGCGCCAGCAGTCTTAGATCTAACTATGGCTACACCTTC
TRBJ1-1	few	TRBV30	-	CAWSSWPNTEAFF	TGTGCCTGGAGTAGCTGGCCGAACACTGAAGCTTTCTTT
TRBJ1-5	many	TRBV12-3/TRBV12-4	-	CASRPSRGGLNQPQHF	TGTGCCAGCAGGCCCTCCCGGGGGGGTCTTAATCAGCCCCAGCATTTT
TRBJ2-2	-	TRBV4-2	TRBD2	CASSQDPSGGRTGELFF	TGTGCCAGCAGCCAAGACCCTAGCGGGGGGAGGACCGGGGAGCTGTTTTTT
TRBJ2-5	many	TRBV6-5	-	CASGRHQETQYF	TGTGCCAGCGGAAGGCACCAAGAGACCCAGTACTTC
TRBJ2-1	-	TRBV24-1	TRBD1	CATSDLRGTGAYEQFF	TGTGCCACCAGTGACCTCCGCGGGACAGGGGCGTATGAGCAGTTCTTC
TRBJ2-7	few	TRBV11-2	-	CASSLGVSGRYEQYF	TGTGCCAGCAGCTTAGGGGTATCGGGGAGGTACGAGCAGTACTTC
TRBJ2-1	few	TRBV20-1	-	CSARPSLDEQFF	TGCAGTGCTAGACCAAGTCTGGATGAGCAGTTCTTC
TRBJ1-2	few	TRBV6-2/TRBV6-3	TRBD1	CASSYGDRGYPLYGYTF	TGTGCCAGCAGTTACGGAGACAGGGGGTACCCACTCTATGGCTACACCTTC
TRBJ2-3	many	TRBV10-3	TRBD2	CAISATSGDSTDTQYF	TGTGCCATCAGTGCCACTAGCGGGGATAGCACAGATACGCAGTATTTT
TRBJ1-5	-	TRBV12-3/TRBV12-4	TRBD1	CASSPGQINQPQHF	TGTGCCAGCAGCCCGGGACAGATCAATCAGCCCCAGCATTTT
TRBJ1-1	-	TRBV29-1	TRBD1	CSEGQGPNTEAFF	TGCAGCGAAGGACAGGGGCCGAACACTGAAGCTTTCTTT
TRBJ1-1	-	TRBV4-1	-	CASSQEPQRTEAFF	TGCGCCAGCAGCCAAGAACCCCAAAGGACTGAAGCTTTCTTT
TRBJ1-2	many	TRBV27	TRBD1	CASSSSGTAYGYTF	TGTGCCAGCAGCTCCTCCGGGACAGCCTATGGCTACACCTTC
TRBJ2-2	-	TRBV30	-	CAWSFRLWGPKNTGELFF	TGTGCCTGGAGTTTCCGCCTGTGGGGGCCGAAGAACACCGGGGAGCTGTTTTTT
TRBJ2-3	few	TRBV11-2	-	CASSLGWGLHGEPDTQYF	TGTGCCAGCAGCTTAGGGTGGGGACTCCATGGGGAACCAGATACGCAGTATTTT
TRBJ2-1	-	TRBV20-1	-	CSAPGYNEQFF	TGCAGTGCGCCAGGTTACAATGAGCAGTTCTTC
TRBJ2-5	-	TRBV7-2	-	CASSFAGQETQYF	TGTGCCAGCAGCTTCGCCGGGCAAGAGACCCAGTACTTC
TRBJ1-2	-	TRBV2	-	CARSGVGYTF	TGTGCCAGGTCTGGCGTCGGCTACACCTTC
TRBJ2-7	few	TRBV5-5	TRBD1	CASSLDRGPTQQYF	TGTGCCAGCAGCTTGGATAGGGGGCCAACTCAGCAGTACTTC
TRBJ2-3	few	TRBV20-1	-	CSARVRQSTDTQYF	TGCAGTGCTAGAGTCAGGCAGAGCACAGATACGCAGTATTTT
TRBJ1-1	many	TRBV20-1	TRBD1	CSATGTVRSAFF	TGCAGTGCTACCGGGACAGTAAGATCCGCTTTCTTT
TRBJ2-5	once	TRBV7-9	-	CASSLHETQYF	TGTGCCAGCAGCTTACACGAGACCCAGTACTTC
TRBJ1-2	-	TRBV12-3/TRBV12-4	-	CASSRDPRLGDYGYTF	TGTGCCAGCAGTCGGGACCCCCGCTTGGGGGACTATGGCTACACCTTC
TRBJ2-5	-	TRBV6-1	TRBD2	CASLPAGLETQYF	TGTGCCAGTCTCCCAGCGGGGTTAGAGACCCAGTACTTC
TRBJ1-1	many	TRBV29-1	-	CSVEDRATEAFF	TGCAGCGTTGAAGACAGGGCTACTGAAGCTTTCTTT
TRBJ2-7	-	TRBV5-1	TRBD1	CASSLRTGAAYEQYF	TGCGCCAGCAGCTTGAGGACAGGGGCAGCCTACGAGCAGTACTTC
TRBJ2-1	-	TRBV29-1	TRBD2	CSVTSGTSHNEQFF	TGCAGCGTCACGTCCGGGACTAGCCACAATGAGCAGTTCTTC
TRBJ2-3	few	TRBV7-3	-	CASSLEPGFTFYTQYF	TGTGCCAGCAGCTTAGAGCCGGGATTCACTTTTTATACGCAGTATTTT
TRBJ2-5	many	TRBV10-3	TRBD2	CAISFAGGQETQYF	TGTGCCATCAGTTTTGCGGGGGGCCAAGAGACCCAGTACTTC
TRBJ1-3	few	TRBV9	-	CASSPQALNGNTIYF	TGTGCCAGCAGCCCACAAGCCTTAAACGGAAACACCATATATTTT
TRBJ2-5	few	TRBV5-1	-	CASSLGDLRETQYF	TGCGCCAGCAGCTTGGGGGACCTTAGAGAGACCCAGTACTTC
TRBJ1-2	many	TRBV7-2	-	CASSLVAGGDYGYTF	TGTGCCAGCAGCTTAGTGGCGGGGGGGGACTATGGCTACACCTTC